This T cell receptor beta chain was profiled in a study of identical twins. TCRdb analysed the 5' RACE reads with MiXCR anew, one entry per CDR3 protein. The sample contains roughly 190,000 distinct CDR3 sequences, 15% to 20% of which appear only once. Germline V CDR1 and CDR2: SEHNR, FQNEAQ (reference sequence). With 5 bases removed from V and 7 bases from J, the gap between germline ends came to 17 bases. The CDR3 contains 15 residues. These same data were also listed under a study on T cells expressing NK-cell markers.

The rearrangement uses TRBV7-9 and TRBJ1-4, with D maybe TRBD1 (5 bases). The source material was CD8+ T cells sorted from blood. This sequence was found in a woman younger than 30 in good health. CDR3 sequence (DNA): TGTGCCAGCAGCGGCCGGGGCTCATTTAGTGAAAAACTGTTTTTT. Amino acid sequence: CASSGRGSFSEKLFF.